The sequence of this T cell receptor (beta chain) was determined in a study of blood T cell repertoires in COVID-19. Study at large: The analysed material was cDNA or gDNA that came from T cells, B-cell-depleted T cells, or PBMCs.

Libraries were prepared by immunoSEQ multiplex PCR; TCRdb keeps only in-frame clonotypes and omits some of them. In the table there are more than 250,000 clones, about nine tenths of which are singletons. V trimming: 3 bases; J trimming: 3 bases; junction bases outside the gene matches: 10. The CDR3 is 16 residues long. CDR1 is KGHSH, CDR2 LQKENI, per germline. The chain is built from TRBV18 and TRBJ2-7, with TRBD1 identical over 8 bases. Sequencing input: peripheral blood. This TCR was sampled from a man in his forties or fifties with active or convalescent COVID-19. CDR3 region: CASSPQYGQGVYEQYF. The CDR3 nucleotides are TGTGCCAGCTCACCGCAATATGGACAGGGAGTCTACGAGCAGTACTTC.